This T cell receptor beta chain was identified in a study of T cell responses to AZD1222 COVID-19 vaccine. Study-level background: Researchers grouped second doses given at about 4 or about 12 weeks into one pool.

Concerning this clone: Its target is not known.

Points from the study as a whole: Spike-specific TCR breadth and depth were elevated following two AZD1222 doses. Nearly half of spike-specific TCRs reportedly go after variant regions that carry no mutations. The sample set comprised mostly white British donors with more females, and clonal diversity was possibly underestimated.

Some clones are missing from TCRdb's copy, which holds only in-frame ones; the method was immunoSEQ multiplex PCR. Of about 180,000 clones in the sample, around 88% were seen once. The CDR3 runs to 16 residues. Trimming cost V 3 bases and J 2 bases; bases outside gene matches: 10. Germline assignment: CDR1 SGHRS and CDR2 YFSETQ. The J gene is TRBJ2-7, the V gene TRBV5-1; 8 nucleotides align to TRBD1. The TCR sequence derives from an adult in good health. The source material was peripheral blood, sampled on day 0 of AZD1222 vaccination. CDR3 DNA sequence: TGCGCCAGCAGCTCGGACCCAGGGGGCAGCCCCTACGAGCAGTACTTC. This translates into CASSSDPGGSPYEQYF.